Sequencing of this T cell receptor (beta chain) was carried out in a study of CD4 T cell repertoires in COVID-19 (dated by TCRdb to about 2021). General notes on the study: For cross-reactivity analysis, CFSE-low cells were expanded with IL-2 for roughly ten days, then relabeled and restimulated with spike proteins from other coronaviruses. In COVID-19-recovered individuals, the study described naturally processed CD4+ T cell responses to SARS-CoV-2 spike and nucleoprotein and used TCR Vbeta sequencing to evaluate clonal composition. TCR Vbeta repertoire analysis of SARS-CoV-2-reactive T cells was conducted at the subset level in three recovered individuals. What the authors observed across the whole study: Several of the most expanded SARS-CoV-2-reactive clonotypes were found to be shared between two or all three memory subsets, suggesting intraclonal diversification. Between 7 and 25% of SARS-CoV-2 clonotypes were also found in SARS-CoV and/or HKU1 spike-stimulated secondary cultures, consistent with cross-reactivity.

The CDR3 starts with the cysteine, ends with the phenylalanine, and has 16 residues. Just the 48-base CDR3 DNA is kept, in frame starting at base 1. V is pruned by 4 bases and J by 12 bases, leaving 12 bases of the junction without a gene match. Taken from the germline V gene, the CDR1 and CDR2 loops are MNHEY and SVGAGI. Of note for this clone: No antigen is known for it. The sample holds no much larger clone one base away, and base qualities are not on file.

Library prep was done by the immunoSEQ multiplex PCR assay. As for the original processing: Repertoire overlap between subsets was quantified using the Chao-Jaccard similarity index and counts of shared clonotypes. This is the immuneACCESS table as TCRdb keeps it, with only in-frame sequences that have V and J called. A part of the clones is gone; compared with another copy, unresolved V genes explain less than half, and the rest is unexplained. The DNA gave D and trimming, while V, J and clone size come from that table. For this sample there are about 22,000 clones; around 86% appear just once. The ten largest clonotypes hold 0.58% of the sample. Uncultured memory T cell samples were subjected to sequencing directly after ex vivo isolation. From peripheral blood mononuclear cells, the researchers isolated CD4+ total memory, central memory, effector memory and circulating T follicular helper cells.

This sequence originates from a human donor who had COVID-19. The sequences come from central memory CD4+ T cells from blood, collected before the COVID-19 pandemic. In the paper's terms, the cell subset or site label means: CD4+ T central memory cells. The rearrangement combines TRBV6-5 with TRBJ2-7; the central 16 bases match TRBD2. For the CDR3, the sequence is CASSSSGTSGRAPPYF. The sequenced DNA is TGTGCCAGCAGTTCCTCAGGGACTAGCGGGAGGGCCCCCCCGTACTTC.